Listed here are 4 T cell receptor beta chains from one sample, sequenced in a study of CD8+CD57+ T cells in acquired aplastic anemia. Genomic DNA was employed as the template in profiling TCR beta VDJ and CDR3. A single record per CDR3 protein comes from TCRdb applying MiXCR to the reads. The sample lists 200,000 to 250,000 distinct CDR3 sequences; over 55% were seen once. Source material: sorted CD4+, CD8+, or CD8+CD57+ T cells (not recorded which) from PBMCs. The receptors derive from a human donor in good health.

The J gene is TRBJ2-1, the V gene TRBV7-9, with TRBD2 matching over 10 bases. CDR3 size: 17 residues. Trimming cost V 5 bases and J 4 bases; bases outside gene matches: 11. Germline values: CDR1 SEHNR, CDR2 FQNEAQ (reference sequence). In nucleotides, the CDR3 is TGTGCCAGCAGCCAAGGGCTAGCGGGGGCTCCATACAATGAGCAGTTCTTC. This gives the protein CASSQGLAGAPYNEQFF. The entire variable domain, with the rest obtained from reference TRBV7-9 and TRBJ2-1, is as follows: DTGVSQNPRHKITKRGQNVTFRCDPISEHNRLYWYRQTLGQGPEFLTYFQNEAQLEKSRLLSDRFSAERPKGSFSTLEIQRTEQGDSAMYLCASSQGLAGAPYNEQFFGPGTRLTVL.

This rearrangement joins TRBV4-1 to TRBJ1-1; D not resolved. Per the germline V gene, CDR1 is MGHRA and CDR2 is YSYEKL. V lost 1 base, J lost 5 bases, and 8 bases lay in between. The CDR3 runs 13 residues. The DNA for the CDR3 is TGCGCCAGCAGCCAAGTACAAGGTACTGAAGCTTTCTTT. Amino acid sequence: CASSQVQGTEAFF.

This clonotype showed up many times. The chain links TRBV6-6 to TRBJ2-7, with D perhaps TRBD2 (6 bases). Germline assignment: CDR1 MNHNY and CDR2 SVGAGI (reference sequence). V dropped 0 bases and J dropped 4 bases, with 13 bases sitting between them. The CDR3 runs to 15 residues. The CDR3 DNA follows: TGTGCCAGCAGTTACTCGGAGGGGATTTTGTACGAGCAGTACTTC. Protein sequence: CASSYSEGILYEQYF.

About this clonotype itself: Possible read error: a much larger clone is one base away. V is TRBV24-1 and J is TRBJ1-4, with TRBD1 matching over 8 bases. The CDR3 sequence is 17 residues long. CDR1 and CDR2 from the germline V gene are KGHDR and SFDVKD. The CDR3 loop is CATSDTVTGGTNEKLLF. DNA for the CDR3: TGTGCCACCAGTGATACGGTCACAGGGGGAACTAATGAAAAACTGCTTTTT.